This TCR beta chain was found in a study of cytomegalovirus exposure and HLA in healthy donors. Whole-study findings and limits: Reportedly, fewer N-insertions than the 666-donor mean appeared in an Asian-associated ancestry cluster in a later analysis. V- and J-gene trimming of TCR beta was linked (in a later analysis) to a missense DCLRE1C variant. A few chains tied to CMV proved CMV antigen-specific in vitro.

V lost 0 bases, J lost 10 bases, and 8 bases stayed unmatched. The CDR3 has 15 residues. From germline, CDR1 is LNHDA and CDR2 SQIVND (reference sequence). Primers included in the PCR were 60 Vbeta and 13 Jbeta primers. This table comes from immunoSEQ multiplex PCR, and its TCRdb copy is limited to in-frame clones, with some not included. Of approximately 140,000 clones in the sample, roughly 80% were seen once. Comment on this clone: The antigen remains unidentified.

Unrecorded immune exposure was likely among donors, who were nominally healthy when sampled. The TCR was taken from a woman aged 45-65 years in good health and CMV-seronegative. The chain couples TRBV19 to TRBJ1-5; the match to TRBD1 covers 8 bases. Sequenced material: PBMCs. The CDR3 bases are TGTGCCAGTAGTATAGATGCGGCAGGGGGCCAACCCCAGCATTTT. Translating it yields CASSIDAAGGQPQHF.